This T cell receptor beta chain was recovered during a study of Graves' ophthalmopathy and Graves' hyperthyroidism. At the level of the study: Hyperthyroidism was classified as stable if no ophthalmopathy occurred within 18 months of follow-up.

Germline values: CDR1 MNHNS, CDR2 SASEGT. V lost 8 bases and J lost 5; bases outside the gene matches: 9. The CDR3 consists of 13 residues. In this sample, this clonotype turned up a few times. Each hyperthyroidism patient was newly diagnosed, with under 2 months' duration, and aged 18 to 65. Clinicians made diagnoses from clinical symptoms, serum thyroxine, TRAb, thyroid ultrasound and orbital computed tomography. RNA served as the template for amplifying TCR beta CDR3 regions. The first round was an RT-PCR with HTBI primers, and the second round was a multiplex PCR. TCRdb processed the multiplex PCR reads anew with MiXCR; each CDR3 protein has one entry. The sample consists of 900,000 to 1,200,000 distinct CDR3 sequences, 35% to 45% of them appearing once.

The V gene is TRBV6-1, the J gene TRBJ2-7, with 7 nucleotides matching TRBD1. The sequence was collected from an adult man with Graves' hyperthyroidism. Sequencing was done on a sample of peripheral blood or thyroid tissue (not recorded which). CDR3 in amino acids: CASLPTGIHEQYF. CDR3 nucleotides: TGTGCCAGCCTTCCGACAGGGATCCACGAGCAGTACTTC.